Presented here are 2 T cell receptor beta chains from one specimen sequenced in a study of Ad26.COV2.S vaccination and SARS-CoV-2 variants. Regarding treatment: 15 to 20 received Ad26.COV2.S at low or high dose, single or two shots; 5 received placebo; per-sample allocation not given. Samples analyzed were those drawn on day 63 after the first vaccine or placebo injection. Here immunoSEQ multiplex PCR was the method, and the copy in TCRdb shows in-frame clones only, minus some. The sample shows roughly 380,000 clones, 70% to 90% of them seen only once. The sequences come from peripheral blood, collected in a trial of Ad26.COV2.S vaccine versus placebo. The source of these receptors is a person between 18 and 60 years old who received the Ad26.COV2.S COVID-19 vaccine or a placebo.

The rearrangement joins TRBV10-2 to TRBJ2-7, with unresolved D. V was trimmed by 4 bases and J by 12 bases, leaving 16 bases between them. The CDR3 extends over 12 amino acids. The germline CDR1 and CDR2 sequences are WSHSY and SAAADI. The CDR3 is CASSVSQTGGYF. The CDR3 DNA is TGCGCCAGCAGTGTATCGCAGACCGGTGGGTACTTC.

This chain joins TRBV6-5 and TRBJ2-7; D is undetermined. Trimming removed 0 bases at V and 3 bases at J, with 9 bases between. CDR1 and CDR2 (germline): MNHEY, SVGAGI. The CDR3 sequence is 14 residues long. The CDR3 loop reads CASSYSNQIYEQYF. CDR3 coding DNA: TGTGCCAGCAGTTACTCGAACCAGATCTACGAGCAGTACTTC.